The source of this TCR beta chain is a study of blood T cell repertoires in COVID-19. Authors' methods: It was from reference gene primer amplification that nucleated cell counts were estimated. Sequencing was performed with immunoSEQ multiplex PCR; in TCRdb, only in-frame clones are kept and a portion is missing. V and J calls and clone size are given by that table; D and trimming were obtained from the DNA. The table records over 200,000 clones, 83% of them present only once. Material for sequencing was peripheral blood. This receptor was obtained from a woman between 40 and 55 years old with active or convalescent COVID-19.

The CDR3 DNA reads as TGTGCCAGCAGTCAATGGACAGCAGCCGGAAACACCATATATTTT. Translating gives CASSQWTAAGNTIYF. The chain uses TRBV28 and TRBJ1-3; possibly TRBD1 for D (6 bases). CDR3 length: 15 amino acids. V was cut by 5 bases and J by 4 bases, with 15 bases left in between. The germline V gene has CDR1 MDHEN and CDR2 SYDVKM. Together with reference TRBV28 and TRBJ1-3, the CDR3 gives the full variable domain: DVKVTQSSRYLVKRTGEKVFLECVQDMDHENMFWYRQDPGLGLRLIYFSYDVKMKEKGDIPEGYSVSREKKERFSLILESASTNQTSMYLCASSQWTAAGNTIYFGEGSWLTVV.